This TCR beta chain was retrieved from a study of read filtering for tumor transcriptome and immune sequencing. This library used roughly 400 ng RNA and molecular barcoded adaptors spanning alpha/delta and beta/gamma chains. TCRdb reanalysed the reads using MiXCR and keeps one entry per CDR3 protein. The sample records about 58,000 distinct CDR3 sequences, 10% to 15% being singletons. Per germline, CDR1 KGHDR and CDR2 SFDVKD. This CDR3 is 18 amino acids long. V lost 1 base to trimming and J lost 1 base; unmatched junction nucleotides: 9. This clonotype has a count of ten or more. The sequencing sample was made of a population of CD138-negative cells sorted from bone marrow. The genes are TRBV24-1 and TRBJ2-1; 7 positions match TRBD1. The sequence was collected from a donor aged 40 or older with multiple myeloma. The CDR3 coding sequence is TGTGCCACCAGTGATTTTGACAGGGCGACAGGTTCCTACAATGAGCAGTTCTTC. It encodes CATSDFDRATGSYNEQFF.